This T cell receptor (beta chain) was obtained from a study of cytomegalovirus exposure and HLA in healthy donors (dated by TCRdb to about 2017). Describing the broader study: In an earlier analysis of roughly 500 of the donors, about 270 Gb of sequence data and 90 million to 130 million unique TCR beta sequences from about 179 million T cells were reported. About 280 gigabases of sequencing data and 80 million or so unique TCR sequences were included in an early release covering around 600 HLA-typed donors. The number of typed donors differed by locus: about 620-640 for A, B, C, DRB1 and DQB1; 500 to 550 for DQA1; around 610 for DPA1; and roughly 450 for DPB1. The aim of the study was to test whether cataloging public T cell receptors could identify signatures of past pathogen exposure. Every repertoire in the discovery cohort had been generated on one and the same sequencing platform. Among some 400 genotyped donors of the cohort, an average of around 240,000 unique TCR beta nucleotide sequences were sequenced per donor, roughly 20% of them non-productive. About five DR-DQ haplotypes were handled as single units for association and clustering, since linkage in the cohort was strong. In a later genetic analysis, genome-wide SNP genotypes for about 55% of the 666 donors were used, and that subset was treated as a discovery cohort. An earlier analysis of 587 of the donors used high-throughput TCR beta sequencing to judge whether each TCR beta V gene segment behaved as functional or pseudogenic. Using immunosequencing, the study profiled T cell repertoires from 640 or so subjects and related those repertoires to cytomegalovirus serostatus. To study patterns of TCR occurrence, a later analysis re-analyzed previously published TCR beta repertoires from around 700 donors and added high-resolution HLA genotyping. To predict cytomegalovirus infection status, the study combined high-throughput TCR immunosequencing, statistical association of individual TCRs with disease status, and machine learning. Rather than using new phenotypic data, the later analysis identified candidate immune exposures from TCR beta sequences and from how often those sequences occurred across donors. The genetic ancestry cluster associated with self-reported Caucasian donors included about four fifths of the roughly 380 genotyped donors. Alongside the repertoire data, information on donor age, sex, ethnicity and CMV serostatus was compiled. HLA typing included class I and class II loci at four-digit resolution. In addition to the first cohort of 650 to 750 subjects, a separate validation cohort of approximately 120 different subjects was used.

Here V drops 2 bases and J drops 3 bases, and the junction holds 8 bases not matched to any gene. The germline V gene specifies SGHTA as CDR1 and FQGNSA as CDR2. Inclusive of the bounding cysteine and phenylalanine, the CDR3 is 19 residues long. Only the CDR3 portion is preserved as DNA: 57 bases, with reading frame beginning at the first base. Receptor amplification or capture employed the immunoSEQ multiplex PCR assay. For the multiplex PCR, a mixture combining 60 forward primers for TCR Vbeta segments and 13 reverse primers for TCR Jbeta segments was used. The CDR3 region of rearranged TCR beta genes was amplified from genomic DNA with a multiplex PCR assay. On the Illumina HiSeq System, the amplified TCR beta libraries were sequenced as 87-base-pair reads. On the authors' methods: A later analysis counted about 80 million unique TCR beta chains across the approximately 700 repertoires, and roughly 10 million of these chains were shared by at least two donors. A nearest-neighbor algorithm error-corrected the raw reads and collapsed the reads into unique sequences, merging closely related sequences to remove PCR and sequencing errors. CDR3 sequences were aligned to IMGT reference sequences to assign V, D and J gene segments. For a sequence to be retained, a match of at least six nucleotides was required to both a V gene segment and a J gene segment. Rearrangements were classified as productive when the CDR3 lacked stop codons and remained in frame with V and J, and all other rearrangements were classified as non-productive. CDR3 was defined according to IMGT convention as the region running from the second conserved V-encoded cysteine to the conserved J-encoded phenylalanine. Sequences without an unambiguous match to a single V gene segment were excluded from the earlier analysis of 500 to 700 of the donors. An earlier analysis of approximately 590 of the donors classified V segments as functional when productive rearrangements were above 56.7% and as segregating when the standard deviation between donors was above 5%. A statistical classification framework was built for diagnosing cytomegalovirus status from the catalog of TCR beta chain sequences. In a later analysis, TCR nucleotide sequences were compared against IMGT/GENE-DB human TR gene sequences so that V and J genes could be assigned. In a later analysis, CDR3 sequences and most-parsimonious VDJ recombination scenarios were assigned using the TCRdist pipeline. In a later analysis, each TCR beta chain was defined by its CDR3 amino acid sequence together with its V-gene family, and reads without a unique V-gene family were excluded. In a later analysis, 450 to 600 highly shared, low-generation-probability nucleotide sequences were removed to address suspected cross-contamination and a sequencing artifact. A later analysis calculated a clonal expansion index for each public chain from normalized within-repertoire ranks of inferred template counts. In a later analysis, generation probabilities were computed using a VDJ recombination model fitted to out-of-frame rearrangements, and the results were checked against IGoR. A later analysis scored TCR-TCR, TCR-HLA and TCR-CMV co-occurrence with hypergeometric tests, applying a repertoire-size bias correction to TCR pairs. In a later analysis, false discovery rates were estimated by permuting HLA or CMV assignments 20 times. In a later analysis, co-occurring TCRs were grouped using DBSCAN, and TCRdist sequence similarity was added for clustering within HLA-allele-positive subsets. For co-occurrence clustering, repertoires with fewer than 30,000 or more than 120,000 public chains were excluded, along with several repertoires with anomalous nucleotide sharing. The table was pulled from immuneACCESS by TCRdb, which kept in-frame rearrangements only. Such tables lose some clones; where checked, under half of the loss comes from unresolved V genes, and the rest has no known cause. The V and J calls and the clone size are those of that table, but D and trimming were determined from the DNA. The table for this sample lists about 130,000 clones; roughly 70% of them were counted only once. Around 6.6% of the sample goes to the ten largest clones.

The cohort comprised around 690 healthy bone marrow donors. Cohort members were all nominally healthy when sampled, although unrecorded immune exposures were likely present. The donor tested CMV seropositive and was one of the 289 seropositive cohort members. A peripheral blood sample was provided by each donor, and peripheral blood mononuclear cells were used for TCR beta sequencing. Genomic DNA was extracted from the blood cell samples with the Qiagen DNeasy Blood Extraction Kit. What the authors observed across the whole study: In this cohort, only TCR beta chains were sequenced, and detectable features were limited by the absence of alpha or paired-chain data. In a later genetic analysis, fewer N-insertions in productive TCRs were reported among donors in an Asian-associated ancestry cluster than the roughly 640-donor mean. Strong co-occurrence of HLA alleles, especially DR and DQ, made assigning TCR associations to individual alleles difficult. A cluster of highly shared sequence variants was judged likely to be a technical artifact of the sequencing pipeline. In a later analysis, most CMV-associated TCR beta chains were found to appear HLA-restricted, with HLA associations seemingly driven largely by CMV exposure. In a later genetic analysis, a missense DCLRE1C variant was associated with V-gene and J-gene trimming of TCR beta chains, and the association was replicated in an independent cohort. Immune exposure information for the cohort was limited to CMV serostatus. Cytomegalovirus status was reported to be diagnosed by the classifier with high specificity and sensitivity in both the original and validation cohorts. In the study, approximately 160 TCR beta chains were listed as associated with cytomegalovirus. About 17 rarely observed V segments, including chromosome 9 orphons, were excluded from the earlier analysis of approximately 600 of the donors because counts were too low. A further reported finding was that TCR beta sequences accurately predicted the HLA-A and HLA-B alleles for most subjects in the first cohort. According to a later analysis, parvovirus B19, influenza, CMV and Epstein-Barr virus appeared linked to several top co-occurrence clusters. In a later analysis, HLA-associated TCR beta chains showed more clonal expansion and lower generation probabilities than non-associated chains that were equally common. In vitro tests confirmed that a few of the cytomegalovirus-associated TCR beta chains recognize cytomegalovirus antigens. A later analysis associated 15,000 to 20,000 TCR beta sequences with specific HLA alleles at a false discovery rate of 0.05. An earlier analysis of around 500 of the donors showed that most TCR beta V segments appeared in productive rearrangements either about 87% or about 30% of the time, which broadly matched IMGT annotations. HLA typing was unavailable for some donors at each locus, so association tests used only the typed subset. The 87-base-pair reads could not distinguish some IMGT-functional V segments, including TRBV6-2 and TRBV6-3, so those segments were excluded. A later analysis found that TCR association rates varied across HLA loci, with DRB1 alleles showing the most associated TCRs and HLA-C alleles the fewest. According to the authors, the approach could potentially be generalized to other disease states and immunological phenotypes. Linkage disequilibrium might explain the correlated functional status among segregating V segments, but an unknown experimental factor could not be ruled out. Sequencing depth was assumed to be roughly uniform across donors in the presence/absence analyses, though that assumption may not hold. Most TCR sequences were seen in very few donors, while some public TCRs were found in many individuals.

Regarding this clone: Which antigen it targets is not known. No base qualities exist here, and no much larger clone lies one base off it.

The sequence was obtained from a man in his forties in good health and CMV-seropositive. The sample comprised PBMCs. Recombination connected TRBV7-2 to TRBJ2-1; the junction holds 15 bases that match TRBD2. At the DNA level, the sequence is TGTGCCAGCAGCTTACGGAGGACTAGCGGGAGGGCAGGCTACAATGAGCAGTTCTTC. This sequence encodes CASSLRRTSGRAGYNEQFF.